This T cell receptor beta chain was profiled in a study of blood T cell repertoires in COVID-19. Study at large: The United States, Italy and Spain provided the acute and convalescent COVID-19 samples. PBMCs, B-cell-depleted T cells, or T cells provided the cDNA or gDNA that made up the material.

In the study's own analysis: Reference gene primers were amplified, and this amplification served to estimate nucleated cell counts. The method was immunoSEQ multiplex PCR; TCRdb's version includes in-frame clones alone and lacks a portion of them. That table is the source of V, J and clone size, and D and trimming were worked out from the DNA. The profile covers 90,000 to 100,000 clones, with just under 85% appearing a single time and about 10% taken by the ten largest. The CDR3 has 14 amino acids. V lost 5 bases and J lost 5; bases outside the gene matches: 8. Looked up from germline, CDR1 is SGHTA and CDR2 is FQGNSA.

V gene TRBV7-2 combines with J gene TRBJ1-2; the match to TRBD1 covers 7 bases. Sequenced sample: peripheral blood. The origin of this receptor is a man between 65 and 79 years old with acute or convalescent COVID-19. In DNA, the CDR3 is TGTGCCAGCAGCCACCCGGGACAGCTTTATGGCTACACCTTC. Protein sequence: CASSHPGQLYGYTF.